This T cell receptor beta chain was captured by sequencing in a study of cytomegalovirus exposure and HLA in healthy donors. The germline V gene has CDR1 SNHLY and CDR2 FYNNEI. CDR3 length equals 15 residues. V was trimmed by 5 bases and J by 7 bases, leaving 18 bases between them. A word on this clone: Its antigen remains unidentified.

Study-level points and caveats: From TCR beta sequences, most subjects' HLA-A and HLA-B alleles were reportedly predicted accurately. Testing in vitro showed a few CMV-associated chains specific for CMV antigens.

In the PCR, 60 Vbeta and 13 Jbeta primers were used. Using immunoSEQ multiplex PCR, the repertoire was profiled, and TCRdb retains in-frame clones only, with some absent. The sample yields some 180,000 clones, around 77% seen once. Source material: PBMCs. The genes are TRBV2 and TRBJ1-5; possibly TRBD1 for D (5 bases). The receptor was isolated from a young woman in good health and CMV-seronegative. In DNA form, the CDR3 reads TGTGCCAGCAGTCCGAGGGACTATACAAACCAGCCCCAGCATTTT. Encoded protein: CASSPRDYTNQPQHF. The full variable domain, completed using reference TRBV2 and TRBJ1-5, is EPEVTQTPSHQVTQMGQEVILRCVPISNHLYFYWYRQILGQKVEFLVSFYNNEISEKSEIFDDQFSVERPDGSNFTLKIRSTKLEDSAMYFCASSPRDYTNQPQHFGDGTRLSIL.